This TCR beta chain was observed in a study of cytomegalovirus exposure and HLA in healthy donors. This CDR3 contains 15 residues. CDR1 and CDR2 from the germline V gene are SGHRS and YFSETQ. V lost 0 bases and J lost 5, with 14 bases in between. PCR amplification relied on 60 Vbeta primers (plus 13 Jbeta primers). Assay: immunoSEQ multiplex PCR; the TCRdb copy retains only in-frame clones and omits some. The sample comprises fewer than 200,000 clones, 80% of which are singletons, and 0.6% to 0.7% rests with the top ten. The table lists this clone with a count of one. This clonotype was sampled from a boy between 10 and 17 years old in good health and CMV-seronegative. The material sequenced was PBMCs. The J gene is TRBJ2-5, the V gene TRBV5-1, with D perhaps TRBD2 (7 bases). The CDR3 DNA reads TGCGCCAGCAGCTTGGCGGGGGGCCGCGGGGAGACCCAGTACTTC. Translating gives CASSLAGGRGETQYF. The entire variable domain, with the rest obtained from reference TRBV5-1 and TRBJ2-5, is as follows: KAGVTQTPRYLIKTRGQQVTLSCSPISGHRSVSWYQQTPGQGLQFLFEYFSETQRNKGNFPGRFSGRQFSNSRSEMNVSTLELGDSALYLCASSLAGGRGETQYFGPGTRLLVL.